This TCR beta chain was recovered during a study of identical twins. This clonotype was detected a few times. Its antigen is still unknown. MiXCR, applied by TCRdb to the 5' RACE reads, yields one record per CDR3 protein. The sample records roughly 710,000 distinct CDR3 sequences, around 6.1% being singletons. The V gene end was trimmed by 3 bases and the J gene end by 2 bases; junction bases not matched to a gene: 4. The germline V gene encodes CDR1 SGHRS and CDR2 YFSETQ. The length of the CDR3 is 14 residues. The study, taken as a whole, reports: Donors were not followed over many years; analysis was cross-sectional. Analyses of zero insertions could, in part, be confounded by invariant MAIT and iNKT cells.

The sequence derives from a man aged 18 to 30 in good health. The V and J genes are TRBV5-1 and TRBJ1-1; 7 positions match TRBD1. Input material: naive T cells sorted from blood. CDR3 loop: CASSWGQKNTEAFF. The CDR3 nucleotides are TGCGCCAGCAGCTGGGGACAGAAAAACACTGAAGCTTTCTTT.